This passage covers 8 T cell receptor beta chains from one sample sequenced in a study of identical twins. MiXCR, run by TCRdb on the 5' RACE reads, gives a single entry per CDR3 protein. The sample carries around 650,000 distinct CDR3 sequences, about 7% recorded once. The same data also went into a second study, on yellow fever vaccine responses in identical twins.

Sequenced material: PBMCs. The source is a woman between 18 and 29 years old in good health.

The chain links TRBV6-1 to TRBJ1-1, with D perhaps TRBD1 (5 bases). Per the germline V gene, CDR1 is MNHNS and CDR2 is SASEGT. The CDR3 contains 15 residues. Trimming shortened V by 6 bases and J by 1 base, and 15 bases separated the two germline ends. This CDR3 reads CASSWGSVGNTEAFF. CDR3 DNA sequence: TGTGCCAGCAGCTGGGGGTCGGTAGGGAACACTGAAGCTTTCTTT.

The chain combines TRBV28 with TRBJ1-4; D gene unclear. CDR1 and CDR2 (germline): MDHEN, SYDVKM. There are 12 residues in the CDR3. V dropped 3 bases and J dropped 15 bases, with 14 bases sitting between them. DNA for the CDR3: TGTGCCAGCAGTTTTTGGGCCCAAAGGGTGTTTTTT. Protein: CASSFWAQRVFF.

This clonotype has more than one count but fewer than ten. This CDR3 is CASSFTGTSGRNEQFF. Written as DNA, the CDR3 is TGCGCCAGCAGCTTCACCGGGACTAGCGGGCGAAATGAGCAGTTCTTC. The chain combines TRBV4-1 with TRBJ2-1; 12 nucleotides agree with TRBD2. The V gene end was trimmed by 5 bases and the J gene end by 7 bases; junction bases not matched to a gene: 9. The germline gives CDR1 MGHRA, CDR2 YSYEKL. The CDR3 is 16 amino acids.

This clonotype was recorded a few times. The rearrangement joins TRBV29-1 to TRBJ2-1; D is possibly TRBD1 or TRBD2 (5 bases each). V was trimmed by 5 bases and J by 10 bases, leaving 12 bases between them. CDR1 and CDR2 (germline): SQVTM, ANQGSEA. The length of the CDR3 is 11 residues. CDR3 sequence (DNA): TGCAGCGTTTTAGAGGGGACGGAGCAGTTCTTC. Translated, it gives CSVLEGTEQFF.

The genes are TRBV6-5 and TRBJ2-1; TRBD1 might be the D (6 bases). There are 14 residues in the CDR3. V was clipped by 0 bases and J by 8 bases, with 11 bases between them. The germline CDR1 and CDR2 sequences are MNHEY and SVGAGI. CDR3 nucleotide sequence: TGTGCCAGCAGTTACTCGAGGTCAGGGGATGAGCAGTTCTTC. This translates into CASSYSRSGDEQFF.

Many counts were recorded for this clonotype. The chain links TRBV12-3 or TRBV12-4 to TRBJ2-7, with no clear D. V lost 7 bases to trimming and J lost 1 base, with 5 bases between them. The CDR3 length is 11 residues. The CDR3 sequence is CASKGSYEQYF. CDR3 nucleotides: TGTGCCAGCAAAGGATCCTACGAGCAGTACTTC.

This clonotype was counted ten times or more. The V call is TRBV5-6, the J call TRBJ2-1, with 8 bases aligning to TRBD2. The CDR3 extends over 16 amino acids. Germline V gene lookup returns CDR1 SGHDT and CDR2 YYEEEE. V trimming: 3 bases; J trimming: 4 bases; junction bases outside the gene matches: 9. CDR3 nucleotide sequence: TGTGCCAGCAGCTCTCTAGTGGCTAGCGGGTACAATGAGCAGTTCTTC. This encodes CASSSLVASGYNEQFF. The full variable domain, in which reference TRBV5-6 and TRBJ2-1 provide the parts outside the CDR3, is DAGVTQSPTHLIKTRGQQVTLRCSPKSGHDTVSWYQQALGQGPQFIFQYYEEEERQRGNFPDRFSGHQFPNYSSELNVNALLLGDSALYLCASSSLVASGYNEQFFGPGTRLTVL.

This clonotype was seen a few times. The chain combines TRBV24-1 with TRBJ2-1; 14 bases fit TRBD2. J was trimmed by 6 bases and V by 8 bases; bases with no gene match: 5. The CDR3 is made up of 15 amino acids. Germline assignment: CDR1 KGHDR and CDR2 SFDVKD. The CDR3 nucleotides read TGTGCCACCAATACCGGGACTAGCGGGAGCAATGAGCAGTTCTTC. This gives the protein CATNTGTSGSNEQFF.